Presented here are 21 T cell receptor beta chains from one specimen sequenced in a study of molecular identifiers for immune sequencing clone quantification. One entry per CDR3 protein results from TCRdb running MiXCR on the PCR reads. The sample shows about 36,000 distinct CDR3 sequences, less than 20% of them seen only once. Specimen: naive CD8+ T cells from blood, with Jurkat cell RNA spiked in. Subset noted: FACS-sorted CD8+CD4-CCR7+CD45RA+ naive T cells. These receptors were obtained from a human donor in good health. Some libraries in this study had Jurkat cell RNA spiked in.

At least ten counts were recorded for this clonotype. This rearrangement joins TRBV29-1 to TRBJ2-3, with unresolved D. Deletions cut 1 base from V and 2 bases from J, with 7 bases between. The CDR3 has 13 amino acids. CDR1 SQVTM and CDR2 ANQGSEA come from the germline V gene. Here the CDR3 reads CSVEGGLTDTQYF. DNA of the CDR3: TGCAGCGTTGAAGGAGGTCTCACAGATACGCAGTATTTT.

This clonotype was detected ten times or more. The genes are TRBV4-2 and TRBJ2-7, with 13 bases identical to TRBD2. The CDR3 loop spans 14 amino acids. V gave up 3 bases and J gave up 6 bases; unmatched junction bases: 2. Germline V gives CDR1 LGHNA, CDR2 YNFKEQ. Here the CDR3 reads CASSHRLAGGEQYF. The CDR3 DNA reads as TGTGCCAGCAGCCATCGACTAGCGGGAGGCGAGCAGTACTTC.

This clonotype was observed a few times. The rearrangement uses TRBV6-1 and TRBJ1-5, with a weak D call TRBD1 (6 bases). V lost 6 bases to trimming and J lost 4 bases, with 10 bases between them. From germline, CDR1 is MNHNS and CDR2 SASEGT. CDR3 length: 13 amino acids. For the CDR3, the DNA is TGTGCCAGCAGGGGGGGGGCGAATCAGCCCCAGCATTTT. This gives the protein CASRGGANQPQHF.

About this clonotype itself: Possible read error: a much larger clone is one base away. The chain has TRBV4-2 and TRBJ2-2; tentatively, D is TRBD1 (6 bases). CDR3 length: 15 amino acids. Per the germline V gene, CDR1 is LGHNA and CDR2 is YNFKEQ. CDR3 protein: CASSLRDTYTGEPFF. The CDR3 DNA sequence: TGTGCCAGCAGCCTCCGGGACACCTACACCGGGGAGCCGTTTTTT.

This clonotype was observed many times. The genes are TRBV14 and TRBJ2-1; D unresolved. The V end was cut by 3 bases, the J end by 1 base, with 10 bases between. The CDR3 is made up of 15 amino acids. Germline CDR1 reads SGHDN; CDR2 reads FVKESK. The CDR3 nucleotides are TGTGCCAGCAGCCATACGGCGGAGTCCTACAATGAGCAGTTCTTC. This encodes CASSHTAESYNEQFF.

This clonotype was observed many times. The J gene is TRBJ1-2, the V gene TRBV12-3 or TRBV12-4; 7 bases agree with TRBD1. V gave up 3 bases and J gave up 4 bases; unmatched junction bases: 5. The CDR3 runs 14 residues. CDR3 protein: CASSFIGGIYGYTF. CDR3 in DNA: TGTGCCAGCAGTTTCATAGGGGGCATCTATGGCTACACCTTC.

This sequence joins TRBV29-1 and TRBJ2-3, with D possibly matching TRBD2 (5 bases). Per the germline V gene, CDR1 is SQVTM and CDR2 is ANQGSEA. The CDR3 loop spans 14 amino acids. V was clipped by 5 bases and J by 1 base, with 13 bases between them. The CDR3 is CSVFRGRGTDTQYF. The CDR3 DNA reads as TGCAGCGTTTTTCGGGGTCGGGGCACAGATACGCAGTATTTT.

Ten or more counts support this clonotype. This chain links TRBV28 with TRBJ2-3; D gene unclear. The CDR3 totals 14 residues. The germline CDR1 and CDR2 sequences are MDHEN and SYDVKM. V dropped 4 bases and J dropped 1 base, with 9 bases sitting between them. The DNA for the CDR3 is TGTGCCAGCAGTTACCTGTCCCGCACAGATACGCAGTATTTT. Translated, it gives CASSYLSRTDTQYF.

The DNA of the CDR3 is TGTGCCAGTACTCCTGGGACAGGGAGCCCTAATCAGCCCCAGCATTTT. Protein: CASTPGTGSPNQPQHF. V gene TRBV19 combines with J gene TRBJ1-5, with TRBD1 matching 9 bases. Germline V gene data show CDR1 as LNHDA and CDR2 as SQIVND (reference sequence). The CDR3 contains 16 residues. The ends lost 7 bases at V and 4 bases at J; junction bases unmatched: 11.

This clonotype has ten or more counts. The gene calls are TRBV5-1 and TRBJ2-7; 11 bases match TRBD2. The CDR3 extends over 14 amino acids. The trim removed 5 bases at V and 4 bases at J, leaving 5 bases unmatched. Germline V gene data show CDR1 as SGHRS and CDR2 as YFSETQ. The CDR3 nucleotides read TGCGCCAGCAGTTTTGGACTAGCGGGTTACGAGCAGTACTTC. It is translated as CASSFGLAGYEQYF.

This clonotype was seen only once. At one end the junction does not follow the germline gene, possibly because of a read error. The rearrangement joins TRBV6-1 to TRBJ2-3, with a tentative D call TRBD2 (5 bases). This CDR3 has 16 amino acids. The germline V gene encodes CDR1 MNHNS and CDR2 SASEGT. The CDR3 sequence: CASSEVEVRWGDTRYF. The CDR3, as DNA: TGTGCCAGCAGTGAAGTTGAGGTGCGGTGGGGAGATACGCGGTATTTT.

About this clonotype itself: A much bigger clone sits one base away, suggesting this may be a read error. Given the absence of the conserved phenylalanine or tryptophan at the CDR3 end, a read error is likely. The chain links TRBV15 to TRBJ2-4; D remains unclear. This CDR3 has 13 residues. Germline CDR1 and CDR2: LNHNV and YYDKDF (reference sequence). Trimming removed 8 bases from V and 0 bases from J, with 8 bases in between. The CDR3 DNA sequence: TGTGCCACCCGTGGGCTAGCCAAAAACATTCAGTACTCC. As protein: CATRGLAKNIQYS.

The count of this clonotype is one. A read error may explain this, as a much larger clone is one base away. The genes are TRBV28 and TRBJ2-1; D is undetermined. V was pared by 5 bases and J by 0 bases, with 11 bases between. In germline, CDR1 is MDHEN, CDR2 SYDVKM. The CDR3 runs 15 residues. CDR3 in amino acids: CASSLRASSYNEQFF. CDR3 DNA sequence: TGTGCCAGCAGTCTCCGGGCGAGCTCCTACAATGAGCAGTTCTTC.

This clonotype was seen a single time. One base away lies a much larger clone, so this may be a sequencing read error. The chain links TRBV3-1 to TRBJ2-2; possibly TRBD2 for D (5 bases). CDR1 and CDR2 from the germline V gene are LGHDT and YNNKEL (reference sequence). The CDR3 is 15 amino acids. CDR3 DNA sequence: TGTGCCAGCAGCCAAGGCTTGGAGAACACCGGGGAGCTGGTTTTT. Protein sequence: CASSQGLENTGELVF.

There are many counts of this clonotype. The CDR3 coding sequence is TGTGCCAGCAGTTACCTTATATTCACCGGGACAGGGGCGCTCACTGAAGCTTTCTTT. Its translation: CASSYLIFTGTGALTEAFF. The genes are TRBV6-2 or TRBV6-3 and TRBJ1-1, with TRBD1 matching 10 bases. The J segment lost 4 bases and the V segment lost 2 bases, leaving 16 bases of the junction unmatched. The CDR3 contains 19 residues. The germline CDR1 and CDR2 sequences are MNHEY and SVGEGT.

This clonotype has ten or more counts. The chain combines TRBV6-2 or TRBV6-3 with TRBJ2-7; no clear D. Between the trimmed V and J ends, which lost 1 base and 2 bases, there was a span of 3 bases. The CDR3 runs 12 residues. Germline values: CDR1 MNHEY, CDR2 SVGEGT. CDR3 protein: CASSYLTYEQYF. The CDR3 DNA is TGTGCCAGCAGTTACTTGACCTACGAGCAGTACTTC.

This clonotype was counted a few times. The V and J genes are TRBV10-3 and TRBJ2-7; D remains ambiguous. The germline V and J ends were trimmed by 3 bases and 3 bases, with 9 bases remaining between them. CDR3 length: 13 amino acids. Looked up from germline, CDR1 is ENHRY and CDR2 is SYGVKD. For the CDR3, the DNA is TGTGCCATCAGTGAATCGGAGAGCTACGAGCAGTACTTC. It codes for CAISESESYEQYF.

Many counts were recorded for this clonotype. The chain links TRBV20-1 to TRBJ2-7; perhaps D is TRBD1 or TRBD2 (5 bases each). Trimming shortened V by 1 base and J by 6 bases, and 25 bases separated the two germline ends. The germline V gene has CDR1 DFQATT and CDR2 SNEGSKA (reference sequence). The CDR3 is 17 amino acids. CDR3 DNA sequence: TGCAGTGCTAGAGTGTCCAAATCGGGACCTAGGAGGTTCGAGCAGTACTTC. Translated: CSARVSKSGPRRFEQYF.

The chain has TRBV28 and TRBJ2-4; D gene unclear. The CDR3 runs to 14 residues. CDR1 is MDHEN, CDR2 SYDVKM, per germline. The ends were cut back, 7 bases at V and 1 base at J, with 11 bases in the middle. DNA for the CDR3: TGTGCCAGCAAGTACCAATCGGCCAAAAACATTCAGTACTTC. Its protein product is CASKYQSAKNIQYF.

As regards this clonotype: This may stem from a read error, because a much larger clone lies one nucleotide away. V is TRBV20-1 and J is TRBJ2-1; D remains ambiguous. This CDR3 spans 11 amino acids. The germline V gene has CDR1 DFQATT and CDR2 SNEGSKA (reference sequence). The V gene lost 2 bases and the J gene lost 11 bases, with 10 bases spanning the gap. The DNA for the CDR3 is TGCAGTGCTAGACCCTGGGGTAAGCAGTTCTTC. Its translation is CSARPWGKQFF.

Comments on this clonotype: A read error may produce the germline difference seen at one junction end. J is TRBJ2-6 and V is TRBV19; TRBD1 might be the D (6 bases). The germline V gene encodes CDR1 LNHDA and CDR2 SQIVND (reference sequence). The CDR3 is made up of 15 amino acids. CDR3 DNA: TGTGCCAGTAGCCTCACAGGGTCTGGGACCAACGTCCTGACTTTC. Translated, it gives CASSLTGSGTNVLTF. The whole variable domain, remainder taken from reference TRBV19 and TRBJ2-6, is DGGITQSPKYLFRKEGQNVTLSCEQNLNHDAMYWYRQDPGQGLRLIYYSQIVNDFQKGDIAEGYSVSREKKESFPLTVTSAQKNPTAFYLCASSLTGSGTNVLTFGAGSRLTVL.